A single sample is the source of the 23 T cell receptor beta chains below, sequenced in a study of shared clonotypes between healthy human individuals. Profiling relied on immunoSEQ multiplex PCR, and the TCRdb table lists in-frame clones only, not all of them. The sample records about 2 million clones, roughly 94% being singletons. The sample was naive CD4+ T cells sorted from blood. Subset reported: CD45RA+ positively selected. All receptors come from a man aged 18 to 35 in good health.

In its sample, this clone was seen once. The V gene is TRBV6-5, the J gene TRBJ2-7; 9 bases are a match to TRBD1. The J segment lost 2 bases and the V segment lost 7 bases, leaving 6 bases of the junction unmatched. Germline-derived CDR1 and CDR2 are MNHEY and SVGAGI. The CDR3 has 14 residues. CDR3 sequence reads: CASTEQGAPYEQYF. In nucleotides, the CDR3 is TGTGCCAGCACCGAACAGGGGGCTCCCTACGAGCAGTACTTC.

V and J are TRBV6-1 and TRBJ1-2; 7 bases are shared with TRBD1. The CDR3 loop spans 14 amino acids. The germline V gene has CDR1 MNHNS and CDR2 SASEGT. V dropped 1 base and J dropped 6; count of bases not matched to a gene: 5. The CDR3 is CASSEEKGAHGYTF. For the CDR3, the DNA is TGTGCCAGCAGTGAAGAAAAGGGGGCCCATGGCTACACCTTC.

The chain uses TRBV28 and TRBJ2-7, with TRBD1 identical over 8 bases. This CDR3 is 14 amino acids long. The germline CDR1 and CDR2 sequences are MDHEN and SYDVKM. Trimming removed 4 bases from V and 6 bases from J; junction bases left unmatched: 8. The CDR3 DNA follows: TGTGCCAGCAGTTCGGGACAGGCAATGCCCGAGCAGTACTTC. Its protein product is CASSSGQAMPEQYF. Combining the CDR3 with reference TRBV28 and TRBJ2-7 gives the whole variable domain DVKVTQSSRYLVKRTGEKVFLECVQDMDHENMFWYRQDPGLGLRLIYFSYDVKMKEKGDIPEGYSVSREKKERFSLILESASTNQTSMYLCASSSGQAMPEQYFGPGTRLTVT.

The gene calls are TRBV18 and TRBJ2-7; D possibly corresponds to TRBD2 (7 bases). Deletions cut 3 bases from V and 7 bases from J, with 22 bases between. This CDR3 is 16 amino acids long. Germline V lookup: CDR1 KGHSH, CDR2 LQKENI. Here the CDR3 reads CASSPSSGTLGREQYF. The CDR3 nucleotides read TGTGCCAGCTCACCCTCGAGCGGGACACTAGGTAGGGAGCAGTACTTC.

With regard to this clone: Within the sample, other DNA sequences also encode this same CDR3. This chain joins TRBV6-6 and TRBJ2-6; unclear D gene. The CDR3 totals 14 residues. Germline loops: CDR1 MNHNY, CDR2 SVGAGI (reference sequence). Trimming took off 0 bases at V and 0 bases at J, with 0 bases between the two ends. CDR3 bases: TGTGCCAGCAGTTACTCCTCTGGGGCCAACGTCCTGACTTTC. Encoded protein: CASSYSSGANVLTF.

This chain joins TRBV11-2 and TRBJ1-2; no firm D call. This CDR3 has 12 residues. Trimming stripped 9 bases from V and 2 bases from J, with 10 bases between. Germline CDR1 reads SGHAT; CDR2 reads FQNNGV. Here the CDR3 reads CASSAKNYGYTF. The CDR3 DNA reads TGTGCCAGTAGCGCGAAGAACTATGGCTACACCTTC.

This clone came up once. The chain has TRBV11-2 and TRBJ1-4, with D unclear. Germline-derived CDR1 and CDR2 are SGHAT and FQNNGV. V was shortened by 4 bases and J by 3 bases, with 0 bases between the two germline ends. The CDR3 consists of 11 residues. The CDR3 region has the DNA TGTGCCAGCAGCTCTAATGAAAAACTGTTTTTT. Its translation: CASSSNEKLFF. Drawing the rest from reference TRBV11-2 and TRBJ1-4, the complete variable domain is EAGVAQSPRYKIIEKRQSVAFWCNPISGHATLYWYQQILGQGPKLLIQFQNNGVVDDSQLPKDRFSAERLKGVDSTLKIQPAKLEDSAVYLCASSSNEKLFFGSGTQLSVL.

This clone has only one observation. The chain links TRBV6-6 to TRBJ2-7; D remains unclear. CDR3 length equals 12 residues. Trimming removed 2 bases from V and 2 bases from J, with 4 bases in between. Germline values: CDR1 MNHNY, CDR2 SVGAGI (reference sequence). CDR3 sequence (DNA): TGTGCCAGCAGTTACCCGGCCTACGAGCAGTACTTC. This codes for CASSYPAYEQYF.

The V call is TRBV5-4, the J call TRBJ2-1; 10 nucleotides line up with TRBD1. This CDR3 is built from 14 residues. Germline assignment: CDR1 SGHNT and CDR2 YYREEE (reference sequence). J was trimmed by 10 bases and V by 5 bases; bases with no gene match: 9. The CDR3, as DNA: TGTGCCAGCAGTCCGGGACAGGGGAGAGACGAGCAGTTCTTC. Amino acids: CASSPGQGRDEQFF. The variable domain in full, with the rest retrieved from reference TRBV5-4 and TRBJ2-1, is ETGVTQSPTHLIKTRGQQVTLRCSSQSGHNTVSWYQQALGQGPQFIFQYYREEENGRGNFPPRFSGLQFPNYSSELNVNALELDDSALYLCASSPGQGRDEQFFGPGTRLTVL.

The chain combines TRBV27 with TRBJ2-7, with 8 bases lining up with TRBD2. The CDR3 runs to 17 residues. Germline trimming cut 5 bases from V and 3 bases from J; bases unmatched to any gene: 15. Germline CDR1 and CDR2: MNHEY and SMNVEV (reference sequence). CDR3 in amino acids: CASSGGMGRGVRYEQYF. DNA for the CDR3: TGTGCCAGCAGTGGGGGGATGGGGCGGGGGGTCCGCTACGAGCAGTACTTC.

The chain has TRBV6-6 and TRBJ2-5; D perhaps matches TRBD2 (7 bases). The V gene's germline CDR1 is MNHNY and CDR2 SVGAGI (reference sequence). V lost 5 bases and J lost 5, with 21 bases in between. There are 16 residues in the CDR3. The CDR3 bases are TGTGCCAGCAGTCCAGGGAATGGGGGGGGCGTGGAGACCCAGTACTTC. Its translation is CASSPGNGGGVETQYF.

The chain carries TRBV30 and TRBJ2-7; perhaps TRBD2 as D (6 bases). The germline CDR1 and CDR2 sequences are GTSNPN and SVGIG (reference sequence). This CDR3 comprises 12 residues. V was cut by 2 bases and J by 7 bases, with 12 bases left in between. The CDR3 here is CAWSPTRDEQYF. The CDR3, as DNA: TGTGCCTGGAGTCCGACTAGGGATGAGCAGTACTTC.

This clone is a singleton in its sample. The chain carries TRBV27 and TRBJ1-2; 8 bases are a match to TRBD1. The length of the CDR3 is 15 residues. V lost 5 bases and J lost 4; bases outside the gene matches: 9. The germline V gene has CDR1 MNHEY and CDR2 SMNVEV (reference sequence). CDR3 coding DNA: TGTGCCAGCAGTGGACAGGGCCTACTGCCCTATGGCTACACCTTC. Translating gives CASSGQGLLPYGYTF.

The chain links TRBV6-1 to TRBJ2-7, with D possibly TRBD1 on 5 matching bases. CDR3 length equals 13 residues. With 2 bases removed from V and 4 bases from J, the gap between germline ends came to 9 bases. CDR1 and CDR2 (germline): MNHNS, SASEGT. CDR3 sequence: CASSELPGYEQYF. In nucleotides, the CDR3 is TGTGCCAGCAGTGAATTGCCAGGGTACGAGCAGTACTTC.

The chain joins TRBV2 to TRBJ2-7; D possibly corresponds to TRBD2 (6 bases). Germline V gene data show CDR1 as SNHLY and CDR2 as FYNNEI. Trimming removed 9 bases from V and 5 bases from J, with 17 bases in between. This CDR3 spans 13 amino acids. The CDR3 here is CASRRVYTDEQYF. Here the CDR3 DNA reads TGTGCCAGTAGGAGGGTGTATACTGACGAGCAGTACTTC. Together with reference TRBV2 and TRBJ2-7, the CDR3 gives the full variable domain: EPEVTQTPSHQVTQMGQEVILRCVPISNHLYFYWYRQILGQKVEFLVSFYNNEISEKSEIFDDQFSVERPDGSNFTLKIRSTKLEDSAMYFCASRRVYTDEQYFGPGTRLTVT.

The count of this clone is one. The rearrangement uses TRBV28 and TRBJ2-7; 7 positions match TRBD1. This CDR3 comprises 16 residues. The J segment lost 0 bases and the V segment lost 5 bases, leaving 10 bases of the junction unmatched. CDR1 and CDR2 (germline): MDHEN, SYDVKM. The CDR3 is CASSTLDRYNSYEQYF. CDR3 DNA: TGTGCCAGCAGTACCCTGGACAGGTACAACTCCTACGAGCAGTACTTC.

The chain recombines TRBV1 with TRBJ2-5; the D call TRBD2 from the table was never checked on the DNA. TRBV1 is listed as a pseudogene. CDR3 size: 16 residues. CDR3 protein: CTSSQEGTSLKETQYF. The CDR3 coding sequence is TGCACCAGCAGCCAAGAAGGGACTAGTCTGAAAGAGACCCAGTACTTC.

This chain connects TRBV10-3 to TRBJ1-2; a weak D match, TRBD1 (6 bases). CDR1 and CDR2 (germline): ENHRY, SYGVKD. V gave up 0 bases and J gave up 8 bases, with 22 bases separating them. The CDR3 loop spans 17 amino acids. CDR3 residues: CAISESRDKGGEKGYTF. The CDR3 nucleotides read TGTGCCATCAGTGAGTCTAGGGACAAAGGCGGGGAGAAAGGCTACACCTTC.

The chain employs TRBV7-8 and TRBJ1-2, with a weak D call TRBD1 (5 bases). The V and J ends lost 3 bases and 0 bases respectively, with 17 bases between them. CDR3 length: 17 residues. Germline CDR1 and CDR2: SGHVS and FQNEAQ. DNA of the CDR3: TGTGCCAGCAGCTTCGACAGAGGGGTTCTGGCTAACTATGGCTACACCTTC. This codes for CASSFDRGVLANYGYTF.

The chain joins TRBV28 to TRBJ2-1; D is uncertain. CDR3 length: 11 amino acids. Per germline, CDR1 MDHEN and CDR2 SYDVKM. Trimming removed 9 bases from V and 6 bases from J, with 9 bases in between. CDR3 region: CASQKRNEQFF. CDR3 in DNA: TGTGCCAGTCAGAAGCGCAATGAGCAGTTCTTC.

The chain employs TRBV6-5 and TRBJ1-1, with D possibly being TRBD1 (6 bases). Trimming left V 0 bases short and J 4 bases short, with 12 bases between. Germline assignment: CDR1 MNHEY and CDR2 SVGAGI. CDR3 length equals 15 residues. CDR3 in amino acids: CASSYSSRGFTEAFF. The CDR3 region has the DNA TGTGCCAGCAGTTACTCCTCCAGGGGATTCACTGAAGCTTTCTTT.

This rearrangement joins TRBV5-1 to TRBJ2-1; TRBD2 is a possible D gene (6 bases). The germline V and J ends were trimmed by 6 bases and 4 bases, with 20 bases remaining between them. Germline lookup yields CDR1 SGHRS and CDR2 YFSETQ. The length of the CDR3 is 16 residues. The CDR3 DNA is TGCGCCAGCAATGAAGCTACGGGAGCTAAGTACAATGAGCAGTTCTTC. Its translation: CASNEATGAKYNEQFF.

The chain employs TRBV30 and TRBJ2-7; no clear D gene. CDR3 length: 14 residues. Deletions cut 0 bases from V and 3 bases from J, with 12 bases between. Germline V gene data show CDR1 as GTSNPN and CDR2 as SVGIG (reference sequence). CDR3 sequence: CAWSVVRSFYEQYF. In nucleotides, the CDR3 is TGTGCCTGGAGTGTGGTACGGAGTTTCTACGAGCAGTACTTC. The variable domain in full, with the rest retrieved from reference TRBV30 and TRBJ2-7, is SQTIHQWPATLVQPVGSPLSLECTVEGTSNPNLYWYRQAAGRGLQLLFYSVGIGQISSEVPQNLSASRPQDRQFILSSKKLLLSDSGFYLCAWSVVRSFYEQYFGPGTRLTVT.